These 4 T cell receptor beta chains were all obtained from the same sample, sequenced in a study of post-analysis software for immune sequencing data. Study-wide points: TRBV5-6, TRBV5-1 and TRBV20-1 were among a handful of TRBV segments more frequent in patients than controls.

For these receptors, no antigen is known. Carried by the TCR beta cDNA libraries were unique molecular identifiers. TCRdb reprocessed the PCR reads with MiXCR, giving one entry per CDR3 protein. The table has approximately 460,000 distinct CDR3 sequences, around 40% seen once; the top ten hold 12%. The sequencing input was blood. The receptors were gathered from a girl between 10 and 17 years old with multiple sclerosis.

V is TRBV10-3 and J is TRBJ1-5; D call uncertain. The V gene lost 0 bases and the J gene lost 5 bases, with 5 bases spanning the gap. The germline V gene encodes CDR1 ENHRY and CDR2 SYGVKD. The CDR3 runs 13 residues. This CDR3 is CAISESEDQPQHF. In DNA form, the CDR3 reads TGTGCCATCAGTGAGTCAGAGGATCAGCCCCAGCATTTT.

The V gene is TRBV9, the J gene TRBJ2-7, with TRBD1 matching over 7 bases. The CDR3 has 14 residues. V dropped 4 bases and J dropped 1; count of bases not matched to a gene: 5. The germline gives CDR1 SGDLS, CDR2 YYNGEE. This chain's CDR3 is CASSPGGRSYEQYF. In DNA, the CDR3 is TGTGCCAGCAGCCCAGGGGGTAGATCCTACGAGCAGTACTTC.

To note about this clonotype: One junction end disagrees with the germline gene, perhaps due to a read error. The genes are TRBV2 and TRBJ2-3; possible D gene TRBD1, 5 bases. The CDR3 runs to 14 residues. The V gene's germline CDR1 is SNHLY and CDR2 FYNNEI. CDR3 amino acids: CVSREGSSTDTQYF. The CDR3 DNA reads TGTGTCAGCAGGGAAGGGTCGAGCACAGATACGCAGTATTTT.

The chain is built from TRBV11-2 and TRBJ2-7; 10 bases are a match to TRBD1. The J call may be wrong; the DNA end is better matched by TRBJ2-5. The CDR3 runs to 15 residues. Germline V gene sequence: CDR1 SGHAT, CDR2 FQNNGV. CDR3 sequence reads: CASSWMTGGVKTQYF. In DNA form, the CDR3 reads TGTGCCAGCAGCTGGATGACAGGGGGCGTAAAGACCCAGTACTTC.